These 24 T cell receptor beta chains came from one sample sequenced in a study of T cell responses to AZD1222 COVID-19 vaccine. Repertoires were generated with immunoSEQ multiplex PCR, while TCRdb's copy carries only in-frame clones and drops some. The sample has around 140,000 clones, 75% to 95% seen once. Sequenced material: peripheral blood, taken 28 days after the second dose of the MenACWY control vaccine. These receptors were obtained from an adult who received the MenACWY meningococcal vaccine as a control.

This chain links TRBV3-1 (or the pseudogene TRBV3-2) with TRBJ1-2, with 9 bases lining up with TRBD1. V lost 3 bases and J lost 3; bases outside the gene matches: 2. In germline, CDR1 is LGHDT, CDR2 YNNKEL (reference sequence). The CDR3 sequence is 14 residues long. The CDR3, as DNA: TGTGCCAGCAGCCACGGGGACAGGGACTATGGCTACACCTTC. Its translation is CASSHGDRDYGYTF.

The chain couples TRBV28 to TRBJ2-5; 9 nucleotides agree with TRBD1. This CDR3 has 15 residues. Germline loops: CDR1 MDHEN, CDR2 SYDVKM. J gave up 5 bases and V 6 bases, and 10 bases lay outside the gene matches. CDR3 protein: CASRETGGPRETQYF. The CDR3 DNA reads as TGTGCCAGCAGAGAGACAGGGGGGCCCCGGGAGACCCAGTACTTC.

The chain combines TRBV20-1 with TRBJ1-1; D gene ambiguous. The V and J ends lost 3 bases and 2 bases respectively, with 10 bases between them. The CDR3 is made up of 13 amino acids. Germline V lookup: CDR1 DFQATT, CDR2 SNEGSKA (reference sequence). For the CDR3, the DNA is TGCAGTGCTAGTCCAACGGGCAACACTGAAGCTTTCTTT. Its translation: CSASPTGNTEAFF.

The chain uses TRBV9 and TRBJ1-5, with 9 bases that match TRBD1. J gave up 7 bases and V 4 bases, and 12 bases lay outside the gene matches. The germline V gene has CDR1 SGDLS and CDR2 YYNGEE. This CDR3 has 16 amino acids. The CDR3 DNA is TGTGCCAGCAGCCCACCGGGACAGGGTGTTAGGCAGCCCCAGCATTTT. Protein: CASSPPGQGVRQPQHF.

This chain uses TRBV5-4 with TRBJ1-2; a possible D gene is TRBD1 (6 bases). Germline V gives CDR1 SGHNT, CDR2 YYREEE (reference sequence). The CDR3 has 13 amino acids. The V end lost 4 bases, the J end lost 7 bases, and 14 bases lay between the germline ends. The chain's CDR3 is CASSTGQRGGYTF. For the CDR3, the DNA is TGTGCCAGCAGCACCGGACAGAGGGGTGGCTACACCTTC.

The chain uses TRBV29-1 and TRBJ2-1, with D perhaps matching TRBD1 or TRBD2 (5 bases each). The CDR3 is 11 amino acids. The germline V and J ends were trimmed by 7 bases and 13 bases, with 17 bases remaining between them. Germline assignment: CDR1 SQVTM and CDR2 ANQGSEA. In nucleotides, the CDR3 is TGCAGCGCTGACCAACTGGGACGTCAGTTCTTC. Translating gives CSADQLGRQFF.

The chain carries TRBV27 and TRBJ2-2, with D perhaps TRBD2 (6 bases). The germline V gene has CDR1 MNHEY and CDR2 SMNVEV (reference sequence). CDR3 size: 15 residues. Trimming removed 5 bases from V and 5 bases from J, with 15 bases in between. The chain's CDR3 is CASSRWGGGTGELFF. The CDR3 nucleotides read TGTGCCAGCAGTCGGTGGGGAGGAGGTACCGGGGAGCTGTTTTTT.

This chain joins TRBV7-2 and TRBJ2-2; TRBD2 matches at 9 bases. J lost 6 bases, V lost 5 bases, and 13 bases had no gene match. This CDR3 is 17 amino acids long. Looked up from germline, CDR1 is SGHTA and CDR2 is FQGNSA. CDR3 nucleotides: TGTGCCAGCAGCCCCAGCGGGGGGCAGGGCCGAGCCGGGGAGCTGTTTTTT. Encoded protein: CASSPSGGQGRAGELFF.

In this sample, this clone turned up once. The gene calls are TRBV19 and TRBJ2-7; the D gene is possibly TRBD2 (6 bases). This CDR3 has 13 amino acids. Germline V gene sequence: CDR1 LNHDA, CDR2 SQIVND (reference sequence). Trimming shortened V by 5 bases and J by 5 bases, and 13 bases separated the two germline ends. As DNA, the CDR3 is TGTGCCAGTAGTCCCCCGGGGGACCACGAGCAGTACTTC. Its protein is CASSPPGDHEQYF.

V gene TRBV13 combines with J gene TRBJ2-7; D gene unclear. The CDR3 has 15 amino acids. Germline V lookup: CDR1 PRHDT, CDR2 FYEKMQ (reference sequence). V was pared by 5 bases and J by 3 bases, with 17 bases between. The CDR3 region has the DNA TGTGCCAGCAGCCTTACTACCCTACCAGGCTACGAGCAGTACTTC. Residues: CASSLTTLPGYEQYF.

The chain uses TRBV24-1 and TRBJ2-1; 9 bases line up with TRBD1. The CDR3 extends over 17 amino acids. In germline, CDR1 is KGHDR, CDR2 SFDVKD. V lost 0 bases and J lost 4; bases outside the gene matches: 6. As DNA, the CDR3 is TGTGCCACCAGTGATTTGCCCCGGGGACAGGGTTACAATGAGCAGTTCTTC. As protein: CATSDLPRGQGYNEQFF.

CDR3 bases: TGTGCCAGCAGCTTAGACACTGGAGCGGATAGCAATCAGCCCCAGCATTTT. This codes for CASSLDTGADSNQPQHF. The rearrangement uses TRBV7-9 and TRBJ1-5; D gene uncertain. Trimming left V 1 base short and J 0 bases short, with 13 bases between. This CDR3 spans 17 amino acids. CDR1 is SEHNR, CDR2 FQNEAQ, per germline (reference sequence).

The CDR3 is CASSPDRGRQYF. The CDR3 nucleotides are TGTGCCAGCTCACCGGACAGGGGCCGGCAGTACTTC. J is TRBJ2-7 and V is TRBV18; 9 bases fit TRBD1. Germline loops: CDR1 KGHSH, CDR2 LQKENI. V shed 3 bases, J shed 9 bases, and the junction held 3 bases outside the gene matches. The CDR3 extends over 12 amino acids.

This chain links TRBV4-3 with TRBJ1-4; D remains ambiguous. V lost 0 bases and J 1 base, leaving 6 bases between the germline ends. There are 15 residues in the CDR3. The germline CDR1 and CDR2 sequences are LGHNA and YSLEER. CDR3 loop: CASSQDSLTNEKLFF. The CDR3 bases are TGCGCCAGCAGCCAAGACAGCCTAACTAATGAAAAACTGTTTTTT.

This chain uses TRBV19 with TRBJ1-2; 8 bases are shared with TRBD1. The CDR3 is made up of 12 amino acids. Per germline, CDR1 LNHDA and CDR2 SQIVND (reference sequence). The V and J ends lost 6 bases and 8 bases, in that order; junction bases with no gene match: 5. Here the CDR3 reads CASRDRGRGYTF. The CDR3 DNA is TGTGCCAGTAGAGACAGGGGTCGAGGCTACACCTTC.

This chain uses TRBV19 with TRBJ1-3; no firm D call. V was cut by 0 bases and J by 0 bases, with 6 bases left in between. CDR1 and CDR2 from the germline V gene are LNHDA and SQIVND (reference sequence). CDR3 length: 15 amino acids. The CDR3 here is CASSIDSSSGNTIYF. In DNA, the CDR3 is TGTGCCAGTAGTATAGACTCGAGCTCTGGAAACACCATATATTTT.

The chain employs TRBV27 and TRBJ2-2; 10 bases are shared with TRBD1. This CDR3 comprises 18 residues. V shed 2 bases and J 6 bases; nucleotides not matched to a gene: 12. Germline assignment: CDR1 MNHEY and CDR2 SMNVEV (reference sequence). The CDR3 loop reads CASSLRGGTGVLAGELFF. The CDR3, as DNA: TGTGCCAGCAGTTTAAGAGGCGGGACAGGGGTATTGGCCGGGGAGCTGTTTTTT.

The chain couples TRBV6-6 to TRBJ1-5, with 9 bases aligning to TRBD1. Trimming at V came to 0 bases and at J to 11 bases, leaving 11 bases not matched to a gene. Germline CDR1 reads MNHNY; CDR2 reads SVGAGI (reference sequence). This CDR3 is 16 amino acids long. In DNA form, the CDR3 reads TGTGCCAGCAGTTACTCTGGACAGGGGCACCGTTCGGCCCAGCATTTT. It encodes CASSYSGQGHRSAQHF.

The chain is built from TRBV11-2 and TRBJ1-2, with TRBD1 identical over 7 bases. This CDR3 spans 14 amino acids. Trimming cost V 5 bases and J 5 bases; bases outside gene matches: 8. The germline V gene encodes CDR1 SGHAT and CDR2 FQNNGV. CDR3 nucleotides: TGTGCCAGCAGCCGGGACAGAGGGACGTATGGCTACACCTTC. Translated, it gives CASSRDRGTYGYTF.

This chain uses TRBV6-5 with TRBJ1-6; D gene unclear. V was shortened by 4 bases and J by 8 bases, with 12 bases between the two germline ends. Germline CDR1 MNHEY, CDR2 SVGAGI. The CDR3 loop spans 14 amino acids. This CDR3 is CASSSGSSDSPLHF. The CDR3 nucleotides read TGTGCCAGCAGTTCCGGCTCTAGCGATTCACCCCTCCACTTT.

The CDR3 reads CASSSGQGRTEAFF. The CDR3, as DNA: TGTGCCAGCAGCTCGGGACAGGGCAGGACTGAAGCTTTCTTT. The chain employs TRBV7-3 and TRBJ1-1; 9 nucleotides align to TRBD1. This CDR3 has 14 residues. Germline CDR1 is SGHTA and CDR2 is FQGTGA. The ends lost 4 bases at V and 5 bases at J; junction bases unmatched: 5. Full variable domain (rest looked up from reference TRBV7-3 and TRBJ1-1): GAGVSQTPSNKVTEKGKYVELRCDPISGHTALYWYRQSLGQGPEFLIYFQGTGAADDSGLPNDRFFAVRPEGSVSTLKIQRTERGDSAVYLCASSSGQGRTEAFFGQGTRLTVV.

The chain uses TRBV3-1 (or the pseudogene TRBV3-2) and TRBJ2-7, with D perhaps TRBD1 or TRBD2 (5 bases each). Trimming took 8 bases from V and 0 from J, leaving 17 bases between them. The CDR3 length is 15 residues. CDR1 and CDR2 (germline): LGHDT, YNNKEL (reference sequence). CDR3 amino acids: CASATGPNASYEQYF. Here the CDR3 DNA reads TGTGCCAGCGCAACGGGGCCGAACGCCTCCTACGAGCAGTACTTC.

The chain couples TRBV6-6 to TRBJ1-2; 7 nucleotides align to TRBD1. The CDR3 consists of 15 residues. V lost 7 bases and J lost 8; bases outside the gene matches: 16. Germline V gene data show CDR1 as MNHNY and CDR2 as SVGAGI (reference sequence). CDR3 coding DNA: TGTGCCAGCACTCAAGCCGGATTAGGGACAGTAGGCTACACCTTC. Translated, it gives CASTQAGLGTVGYTF.

CDR3 loop: CASSPQGADSPLHF. The CDR3 coding sequence is TGTGCCAGCTCCCCGCAGGGGGCTGATTCACCCCTCCACTTT. This chain uses TRBV9 with TRBJ1-6; TRBD1 aligns across 8 bases. CDR1 SGDLS and CDR2 YYNGEE come from the germline V gene. The CDR3 is 14 amino acids. Trimming cost V 7 bases and J 8 bases; bases outside gene matches: 8.